Given below is one T cell receptor beta chain in context. This receptor's antigen is unknown. The record has no base qualities; no much larger clone is one base away. Donors were healthy HIV-negative adults with no recently reported acute infections or vaccinations. All donors were Caucasian adults living in Nashville, Tennessee, USA. CD4+ T cells were enriched by magnetic negative selection, after which naive cells were positively selected on CD45RA and the negative fraction was taken as the memory subset. Blood was collected by leukapheresis, and PBMCs were isolated by Ficoll-Histopaque density gradient centrifugation and then cryopreserved in liquid nitrogen vapor phase. Analytical flow cytometry was used to check the purity and quantity of every magnetically sorted T cell population. Genomic DNA was isolated from each sorted fraction and quantified by UV absorbance on a Nanodrop 2000c. The sample originates from a study of shared clonotypes between healthy human individuals (dated by TCRdb to 2020 to 2021). As for the study more broadly: Three men and two women, aged 18 to 49 years, made up the cohort. For each donor, CD4 naive and CD4 memory were each run on three plates, CD8 naive on two plates, and CD8 memory on one plate. Blood TCR repertoires of five healthy adults were deeply sequenced to estimate repertoire size and the extent of clonotype sharing between individuals. To increase sequencing depth and limit assay-specific biases, TCR repertoire library preparation and sequencing were carried out by different laboratories using diverse techniques. Each donor's leukapheresis produced roughly between roughly 0.85 and 9.5 billion PBMCs. What the work shows at the level of the full study, not this receptor alone: Only blood was sampled, and tissue TCR repertoires likely differ from those in blood. The genetic and exposure-history diversity represented was limited by the small number of donors. Estimated clonotype richness was generally larger for naive than for memory subsets. About 5% of naive CD4, 3.5% of naive CD8, 2.3% of memory CD4, and roughly 0.4% of memory CD8 clonotypes were shared across four donors. Incomplete sequencing was indicated by rarefaction of sorted-subset datasets, despite the large sequencing depth. Pairwise subsampling led to the expectation that sequencing depth would affect the degree of clonotype sharing among donors. Higher generation probabilities were observed for clonotypes shared by all four sorted-subset donors than for non-shared clonotypes.

Using the deep immunoSEQ assay, TCR CDR3 regions were amplified from genomic DNA by multiplex PCR. For each cell subset, the extracted genomic DNA was distributed evenly across all wells of several immunoSEQ 96-well plates, and each plate served as one replicate. For sorted subsets, roughly 200 ng of genomic DNA, equivalent to some 30,000 T cell genomes, went into each replicate PCR. The purified libraries were quantified using a Qubit 3.0 fluorometer, sized with a Bioanalyzer 2100, and then quantified again using the KAPA Library Quantification kit. Every immunoSEQ 96-well plate was sequenced on a dedicated single-read 150-cycle Illumina NextSeq 550 flow cell. In the source study's methods: The immunoSEQ output contained only junctional sequences without quality scores, so filtering could not match that applied to full-length reads. To assign V/J genes and CDR3, sequences were annotated against IMGT germline references using PyIR, a Python wrapper for IgBLAST v1.9. Reads were filtered out if the reads had weak V/J assignments (E-value above 1e-6), no CDR3, stop codons, out-of-frame junctions, or ambiguous translated residues. V3J clonotypes were defined by identical inferred V gene, J gene, and CDR3 amino acid sequence. To compute the percentage overlap between repertoires, the number of shared unique clonotypes was divided by the size of the smaller repertoire. RTK rarefaction, the Chao1 estimator, and Recon v2.1 estimates of unobserved clonotypes were used to assess repertoire richness. For all TCRbeta clonotypes obtained by the gDNA method from several donors, generation probabilities were computed with OLGA. In its TCRdb copy, this immuneACCESS table keeps in-frame sequences only and misses some clones. Where compared with another copy, unresolved V genes explain less than half of these, and the others have no known cause. The D gene and trimming were derived from the DNA, and the V and J assignments and clone size from that table. Across this sample there are millions of clones, with around 90% seen only once. The ten largest clones capture about 0.13% of the sample.

From a lookup of the germline V gene (reference sequence), CDR1 and CDR2 are SGHNT and YYREEE. The CDR3 spans 15 residues, from the cysteine through the phenylalanine. Only CDR3 DNA is held: 45 bases, read in frame from base 1. The chain uses TRBV5-4 and TRBJ2-5; TRBD1 lines up with 8 middle nucleotides. The DNA matches TRBJ2-7 better at its end, which makes the J call doubtful. The source is a man aged 18 to 29 in good health. Sequenced: naive CD4+ T cells sorted from blood. Sample cell subset or site, as interpreted from the label and publication: CD45RA+ positively selected. The DNA sequence follows: TGTGCCAGCAGCTTGTCGGGGACAGGTATAGGCGAGCAGTACTTC. This is translated as CASSLSGTGIGEQYF.